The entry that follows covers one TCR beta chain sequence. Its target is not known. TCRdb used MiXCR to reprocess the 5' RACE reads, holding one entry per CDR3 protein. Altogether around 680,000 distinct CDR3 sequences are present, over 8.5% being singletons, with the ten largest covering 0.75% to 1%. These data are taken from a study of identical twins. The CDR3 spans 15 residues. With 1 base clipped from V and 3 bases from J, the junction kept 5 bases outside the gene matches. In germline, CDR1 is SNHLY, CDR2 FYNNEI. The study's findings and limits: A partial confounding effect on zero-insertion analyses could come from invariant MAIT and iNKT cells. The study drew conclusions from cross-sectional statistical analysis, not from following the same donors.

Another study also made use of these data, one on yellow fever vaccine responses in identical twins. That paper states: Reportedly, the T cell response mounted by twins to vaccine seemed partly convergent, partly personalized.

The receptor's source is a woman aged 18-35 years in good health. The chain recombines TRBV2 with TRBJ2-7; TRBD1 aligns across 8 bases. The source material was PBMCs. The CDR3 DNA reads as TGTGCCAGCAGTGAAGAAGACAGGGGCTACTACGAGCAGTACTTC. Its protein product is CASSEEDRGYYEQYF. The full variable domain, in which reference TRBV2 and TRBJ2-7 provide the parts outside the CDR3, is EPEVTQTPSHQVTQMGQEVILRCVPISNHLYFYWYRQILGQKVEFLVSFYNNEISEKSEIFDDQFSVERPDGSNFTLKIRSTKLEDSAMYFCASSEEDRGYYEQYFGPGTRLTVT.